Reported below is one TCR beta chain. What it binds is not known. The data originate from a study of CXCR3-negative and CXCR3-positive naive CD8 T cells. Study context: The TRB read total, roughly 140 million, broke down to about 1.5 +/- 0.3 million reads per library.

The CDR3 runs to 14 residues. The study's findings and limits: CXCR3-positive naive cells carried more hydrophobic TRB CDR3s than CXCR3-negative naive cells did. Memory CD8+ T cell repertoires were far less diverse than both naive subsets.

The libraries of TRB cDNA were prepared using 5' RACE with UMI labels. TCRdb reprocessed the 5' RACE reads and reports one entry per CDR3 protein, with no DNA. This table holds over 150,000 distinct CDR3 sequences. This chain links TRBV12-3 or TRBV12-4 with TRBJ1-6. Sequenced: naive CXCR3+ CD8+ T cells from blood. Subset in this sample: CD45RO-CCR7+CD27+CD95- naive CD8+ T cells expressing CXCR3 (TNR3+). The sequence was collected from a human donor in good health. Some clones in this sample may be carry-over from other donors' samples. The CDR3 is CASSLDFEGSPLHF.